The next 23 T cell receptor beta chains were all read from a single sample in a study of Ad26.COV2.S vaccination and SARS-CoV-2 variants. Noted treatment: 15 to 20 received Ad26.COV2.S at low or high dose, single or two shots; roughly five received placebo; per-sample allocation not given. Material that was analyzed had been drawn on day 63 after the first vaccine or placebo injection. Using immunoSEQ multiplex PCR, the repertoire was profiled, and TCRdb retains in-frame clones only, with some absent. This sample has 250,000 to 300,000 clones; more than 75% occur once, and the top ten carry approximately 3.4%. Here the sequenced sample was peripheral blood, taken in a trial of Ad26.COV2.S vaccine versus placebo. The receptors stem from a person aged 18-65 years who received the Ad26.COV2.S COVID-19 vaccine or a placebo.

The genes are TRBV10-3 and TRBJ1-1; 8 bases map to TRBD1. V lost 6 bases to trimming and J lost 1 base; unmatched junction nucleotides: 10. The CDR3 totals 16 residues. Germline CDR1 ENHRY, CDR2 SYGVKD. The CDR3 here is CAISKSAGTGNTEAFF. In nucleotides, the CDR3 is TGTGCCATCAGCAAATCCGCCGGGACAGGGAACACTGAAGCTTTCTTT.

The chain recombines TRBV6-9 with TRBJ2-3; a possible D gene is TRBD1 (5 bases). Germline lookup yields CDR1 MNHGY and CDR2 SVAAGI. V lost 0 bases to trimming and J lost 6 bases, with 10 bases between them. The CDR3 is 14 amino acids. Here the CDR3 reads CASSYSQGTDTQYF. For the CDR3, the DNA is TGTGCCAGCAGTTATTCGCAGGGAACGGATACGCAGTATTTT.

The rearrangement joins TRBV20-1 to TRBJ2-7; maybe TRBD1 (6 bases). Germline CDR1 and CDR2: DFQATT and SNEGSKA (reference sequence). This CDR3 is 11 amino acids long. V was clipped by 0 bases and J by 10 bases, with 10 bases between them. CDR3 loop: CSARDRTVQYF. The DNA for the CDR3 is TGCAGTGCTAGAGATCGGACAGTACAGTACTTC.

The rearrangement joins TRBV2 to TRBJ1-5; 12 positions agree with TRBD1. The V and J ends lost 6 bases and 5 bases, in that order; junction bases with no gene match: 5. CDR1 is SNHLY and CDR2 is FYNNEI in the germline V gene. The CDR3 is 15 amino acids. The CDR3 nucleotides are TGTGCCAGCAGGGGCGGGACAGGGGGCCATCAGCCCCAGCATTTT. Protein: CASRGGTGGHQPQHF.

This rearrangement joins TRBV6-5 to TRBJ2-5; 11 bases match TRBD2. The CDR3 sequence is 14 residues long. J was trimmed by 2 bases and V by 7 bases; bases with no gene match: 3. CDR1 and CDR2 (germline): MNHEY, SVGAGI. CDR3 nucleotides: TGTGCCAGCACTAGCGGGGGGCAACAAGAGACCCAGTACTTC. Encoded protein: CASTSGGQQETQYF.

The rearrangement uses TRBV19 and TRBJ1-2; D gene ambiguous. The CDR3 spans 13 residues. CDR1 is LNHDA and CDR2 is SQIVND in the germline V gene (reference sequence). V lost 5 bases, J lost 7 bases, and 14 bases lay in between. CDR3 region: CASSVVRRLGYTF. Here the CDR3 DNA reads TGTGCCAGTAGTGTAGTCCGACGGCTTGGCTACACCTTC.

The chain employs TRBV19 and TRBJ1-2, with 8 nucleotides matching TRBD1. The length of the CDR3 is 15 residues. Looked up from germline, CDR1 is LNHDA and CDR2 is SQIVND (reference sequence). V lost 3 bases and J lost 3; bases outside the gene matches: 6. The CDR3 sequence: CASSIPGQVYYGYTF. The CDR3 DNA sequence: TGTGCCAGTAGTATCCCGGGACAGGTATACTATGGCTACACCTTC.

The CDR3 is CASSLAGGGLYEQYF. CDR3 sequence (DNA): TGTGCCAGCAGCTTGGCAGGCGGCGGGCTCTACGAGCAGTACTTC. The V gene is TRBV5-4, the J gene TRBJ2-7; D is possibly TRBD2 (5 bases). The CDR3 has 15 residues. Germline V gene lookup returns CDR1 SGHNT and CDR2 YYREEE (reference sequence). V gave up 0 bases and J gave up 3 bases, with 13 bases separating them.

The chain links TRBV30 to TRBJ1-4, with D perhaps TRBD1 (6 bases). In germline, CDR1 is GTSNPN, CDR2 SVGIG (reference sequence). Trimming shortened V by 2 bases and J by 7 bases, and 17 bases separated the two germline ends. The CDR3 runs to 15 residues. Here the CDR3 reads CAWSTRGATSEKLFF. CDR3 in DNA: TGTGCCTGGAGTACGAGGGGGGCTACAAGTGAAAAACTGTTTTTT.

This rearrangement joins TRBV18 to TRBJ2-7, with D tentatively TRBD1 (5 bases). Trimming took off 3 bases at V and 2 bases at J, with 14 bases between the two ends. Germline CDR1 and CDR2: KGHSH and LQKENI. The CDR3 spans 15 residues. The CDR3 DNA follows: TGTGCCAGCTCACCGGGGCAGGTTGGGGCCTACGAGCAGTACTTC. Residues: CASSPGQVGAYEQYF.

V usage is TRBV9 and J usage is TRBJ2-1; D tentatively fits TRBD1 or TRBD2 (5 bases each). Looked up from germline, CDR1 is SGDLS and CDR2 is YYNGEE. This CDR3 region has 15 residues. V dropped 6 bases and J dropped 4 bases, with 17 bases sitting between them. CDR3 loop: CASNGGFGTYNEQFF. The CDR3 DNA is TGTGCCAGCAATGGGGGATTTGGCACGTACAATGAGCAGTTCTTC.

The rearrangement links TRBV10-3 to TRBJ1-1; D may be TRBD1 (6 bases). Trimming took 4 bases from V and 8 from J, leaving 20 bases between them. Germline assignment: CDR1 ENHRY and CDR2 SYGVKD. The CDR3 sequence is 15 residues long. CDR3 in amino acids: CAISGGGWETWEAFF. CDR3 in DNA: TGTGCCATCAGTGGAGGGGGTTGGGAGACCTGGGAAGCTTTCTTT.

The chain joins TRBV21-1 to TRBJ1-2; the table's D call of TRBD1 was not tested on the DNA. TRBV21-1 is a documented pseudogene. CDR3 length equals 17 residues. The CDR3 DNA sequence: TGTGCCAGCAGCAAAGAGCAGTCCAGGGGGATGGCCTATGGCTACACCTTC. Its protein is CASSKEQSRGMAYGYTF.

The V call is TRBV5-1, the J call TRBJ2-7; the match to TRBD2 covers 8 bases. Germline V gene sequence: CDR1 SGHRS, CDR2 YFSETQ. V shed 0 bases, J shed 0 bases, and the junction held 5 bases outside the gene matches. This CDR3 is built from 16 residues. The CDR3 reads CASSLGTSSSSYEQYF. In nucleotides, the CDR3 is TGCGCCAGCAGCTTGGGGACTAGCTCCAGCTCCTACGAGCAGTACTTC.

The rearrangement uses TRBV3-1 (or the pseudogene TRBV3-2) and TRBJ1-1; tentative D call: TRBD1 (5 bases). This CDR3 comprises 16 residues. Trimming took 2 bases from V and 0 from J, leaving 13 bases between them. CDR1 and CDR2 (germline): LGHDT, YNNKEL (reference sequence). In nucleotides, the CDR3 is TGTGCCAGCAGCCAATCGGTAGGGGCCGTGAACACTGAAGCTTTCTTT. It yields the protein CASSQSVGAVNTEAFF.

The chain couples TRBV18 to TRBJ2-5; 9 positions match TRBD1. CDR1 is KGHSH and CDR2 is LQKENI in the germline V gene. This CDR3 has 15 residues. The trim removed 3 bases at V and 5 bases at J, leaving 7 bases unmatched. The CDR3, as DNA: TGTGCCAGCTCACCCGGGACAGGGAGTCGGGAGACCCAGTACTTC. Its protein product is CASSPGTGSRETQYF.

The genes are TRBV10-3 and TRBJ1-3; D is uncertain. Germline V gene lookup returns CDR1 ENHRY and CDR2 SYGVKD. The CDR3 is made up of 15 amino acids. V gave up 5 bases and J gave up 0 bases, with 11 bases separating them. The CDR3 protein is CAISYSPDSGNTIYF. For the CDR3, the DNA is TGTGCCATCAGTTACTCCCCGGACTCTGGAAACACCATATATTTT.

CDR3 amino acids: CASGLVLDRDYGYTF. The CDR3 DNA follows: TGTGCTAGTGGTTTGGTACTCGACAGGGACTATGGCTACACCTTC. V gene TRBV12-5 combines with J gene TRBJ1-2; TRBD1 agrees at 7 bases. The junction had 4 bases not matched to a gene; V was cut back by 0 bases and J by 3 bases. This CDR3 is 15 amino acids long. Germline V gene data show CDR1 as LGHNT and CDR2 as FRNRAP.

The chain joins TRBV5-1 to TRBJ2-3; maybe TRBD2 (6 bases). Germline CDR1 reads SGHRS; CDR2 reads YFSETQ. CDR3 length: 18 amino acids. Trimming took 4 bases from V and 0 from J, leaving 21 bases between them. The CDR3 bases are TGCGCCAGCAGCAAGGGGTCGGGAGCTCAAGCTAGCACAGATACGCAGTATTTT. Protein product: CASSKGSGAQASTDTQYF.

This clone was recorded only once. The chain carries TRBV6-5 and TRBJ2-7, with TRBD1 matching over 9 bases. Germline assignment: CDR1 MNHEY and CDR2 SVGAGI. The CDR3 covers 15 residues. Trimming took 5 bases from V and 5 from J; bases not matched to a gene: 10. CDR3 in DNA: TGTGCCAGCAGTCCCAGTGGGACAGGGAGGAACGAGCAGTACTTC. Translation: CASSPSGTGRNEQYF.

The chain joins TRBV19 to TRBJ1-1; no definite D call. CDR3 length: 10 residues. CDR1 LNHDA and CDR2 SQIVND come from the germline V gene (reference sequence). The V and J ends lost 5 bases and 9 bases respectively, with 7 bases between them. The CDR3 sequence is CASSSDQAFF. The CDR3 coding sequence is TGTGCCAGTAGTTCGGATCAAGCTTTCTTT.

The chain has TRBV7-2 and TRBJ1-1; 12 positions match TRBD1. The CDR3 is made up of 15 amino acids. V shed 8 bases and J 7 bases; nucleotides not matched to a gene: 11. Germline CDR1 and CDR2: SGHTA and FQGNSA. Here the CDR3 reads CASAWGQGALNEAFF. CDR3 in DNA: TGTGCCAGCGCGTGGGGACAGGGGGCGCTTAATGAAGCTTTCTTT.

The J gene is TRBJ1-5, the V gene TRBV6-6; no definite D call. The length of the CDR3 is 12 residues. With 5 bases removed from V and 4 bases from J, the gap between germline ends came to 6 bases. Germline CDR1 MNHNY, CDR2 SVGAGI (reference sequence). For the CDR3, the DNA is TGTGCCAGCAGTCCGCTAAATCAGCCCCAGCATTTT. Its protein is CASSPLNQPQHF.